The 15 T cell receptor beta chains in this list originate from one sample, sequenced in a study of cytomegalovirus exposure and HLA in healthy donors. The PCR contained 60 Vbeta and 13 Jbeta primers. Only in-frame clones appear in the TCRdb table, and some are missing; sequencing was by immunoSEQ multiplex PCR. Of over 100,000 clones in the sample, 75% to 85% were seen once. Sequences were obtained from PBMCs. The origin of the receptors is a woman aged 50 to 60 in good health and CMV-seropositive.

The chain links TRBV7-3 to TRBJ1-1, with D possibly TRBD1 on 6 matching bases. Germline V gene lookup returns CDR1 SGHTA and CDR2 FQGTGA. The CDR3 sequence is 14 residues long. The V end was cut by 1 base, the J end by 1 base, with 7 bases between. The DNA for the CDR3 is TGTGCCAGCAGCTTAAGGGGGCCGAACACTGAAGCTTTCTTT. This codes for CASSLRGPNTEAFF.

V is TRBV7-3 and J is TRBJ2-1; TRBD2 is a possible D gene (5 bases). Germline V lookup: CDR1 SGHTA, CDR2 FQGTGA. The CDR3 covers 12 residues. Trimming stripped 5 bases from V and 8 bases from J, with 10 bases between. The CDR3 protein is CASSPGGDEQFF. As DNA, the CDR3 is TGTGCCAGCAGCCCAGGAGGAGATGAGCAGTTCTTC.

The rearrangement joins TRBV11-3 to TRBJ1-1; D not certain. Deletions cut 1 base from V and 2 bases from J, with 5 bases between. Germline CDR1 reads SGHNT; CDR2 reads YENEEA. This CDR3 spans 13 amino acids. The CDR3 protein is CASSLVGNTEAFF. CDR3 nucleotide sequence: TGTGCCAGCAGCTTAGTCGGTAACACTGAAGCTTTCTTT. The full variable domain, completed using reference TRBV11-3 and TRBJ1-1, is EAGVVQSPRYKIIEKKQPVAFWCNPISGHNTLYWYLQNLGQGPELLIRYENEEAVDDSQLPKDRFSAERLKGVDSTLKIQPAELGDSAVYLCASSLVGNTEAFFGQGTRLTVV.

DNA of the CDR3: TGCGCCAGCAGCCCACTTACCTCCTACAATGAGCAGTTCTTC. This sequence encodes CASSPLTSYNEQFF. This chain connects TRBV5-1 to TRBJ2-1; D is ambiguous. In germline, CDR1 is SGHRS, CDR2 YFSETQ. The V end lost 4 bases, the J end lost 0 bases, and 8 bases lay between the germline ends. The CDR3 has 14 amino acids.

This clone was picked up one time. The chain employs TRBV6-1 and TRBJ1-2; tentatively, D is TRBD1 (5 bases). Trimming pared 2 bases from V and 6 bases from J, leaving 19 bases between. CDR1 and CDR2 from the germline V gene are MNHNS and SASEGT. The CDR3 extends over 16 amino acids. The CDR3 nucleotides are TGTGCCAGCAGTGAAAACGTTCGGGGGGGAGCGAATGGCTACACCTTC. This translates into CASSENVRGGANGYTF.

A few counts support this clone. The V and J genes are TRBV30 and TRBJ1-1; D remains ambiguous. V shed 4 bases and J shed 1 base, with 13 bases lying between them. Germline-derived CDR1 and CDR2 are GTSNPN and SVGIG (reference sequence). The CDR3 runs 14 residues. Written as DNA, the CDR3 is TGTGCCTGGAAATCACCCGGGAGGAACACTGAAGCTTTCTTT. Protein sequence: CAWKSPGRNTEAFF.

V gene TRBV28 combines with J gene TRBJ2-1; 11 bases agree with TRBD2. Germline V gene lookup returns CDR1 MDHEN and CDR2 SYDVKM. Trimming took 5 bases from V and 4 from J; bases not matched to a gene: 10. This CDR3 region has 17 residues. CDR3 coding DNA: TGTGCCAGCAGTACACTTAGCGGGAGGGTCTCTTACAATGAGCAGTTCTTC. Translated, it gives CASSTLSGRVSYNEQFF.

This chain links TRBV2 with TRBJ1-2; TRBD1 matches at 9 bases. The J segment lost 1 base and the V segment lost 6 bases, leaving 6 bases of the junction unmatched. CDR3 length: 15 residues. Germline V gene lookup returns CDR1 SNHLY and CDR2 FYNNEI. The CDR3 DNA is TGTGCCAGCAGAGACCGGACAGGGGTTAACTATGGCTACACCTTC. Translating it yields CASRDRTGVNYGYTF.

The chain carries TRBV9 and TRBJ1-2; D remains ambiguous. The CDR3 contains 13 residues. Trimming pared 0 bases from V and 4 bases from J, leaving 7 bases between. Germline CDR1 reads SGDLS; CDR2 reads YYNGEE. DNA of the CDR3: TGTGCCAGCAGCGTAGGTCGGGGCTATGGCTACACCTTC. Translation gives CASSVGRGYGYTF.

The chain uses TRBV19 and TRBJ2-1; 8 bases are shared with TRBD2. The CDR3 totals 15 residues. Germline CDR1 and CDR2: LNHDA and SQIVND (reference sequence). The trim removed 2 bases at V and 2 bases at J, leaving 2 bases unmatched. CDR3: CASSIRTSPYNEQFF. Written as DNA, the CDR3 is TGTGCCAGTAGTATAAGGACTAGCCCCTACAATGAGCAGTTCTTC.

A few counts support this clone. The chain is built from TRBV10-3 and TRBJ1-1; D not certain. Between the trimmed V and J ends, which lost 5 bases and 0 bases, there was a span of 4 bases. This CDR3 has 12 residues. The germline CDR1 and CDR2 sequences are ENHRY and SYGVKD. In DNA form, the CDR3 reads TGTGCCATCAGTAGCTTGAACACTGAAGCTTTCTTT. Its translation is CAISSLNTEAFF.

The CDR3 loop is CSGDPEVTDTQYF. The CDR3 DNA follows: TGCAGCGGCGACCCGGAGGTGACAGATACGCAGTATTTT. The chain has TRBV29-1 and TRBJ2-3; a weak D match, TRBD2 (5 bases). The CDR3 has 13 residues. The germline V gene encodes CDR1 SQVTM and CDR2 ANQGSEA. V dropped 7 bases and J dropped 3 bases, with 14 bases sitting between them.

The chain joins TRBV2 to TRBJ2-4; D may be TRBD1 (5 bases). CDR1 and CDR2 (germline): SNHLY, FYNNEI. This CDR3 spans 13 amino acids. V dropped 0 bases and J dropped 10 bases, with 10 bases sitting between them. As DNA, the CDR3 is TGTGCCAGCAGTGAAGCGCAGGGAACTATTCAGTACTTC. It translates to CASSEAQGTIQYF. The variable domain in full, completed from reference TRBV2 and TRBJ2-4, reads EPEVTQTPSHQVTQMGQEVILRCVPISNHLYFYWYRQILGQKVEFLVSFYNNEISEKSEIFDDQFSVERPDGSNFTLKIRSTKLEDSAMYFCASSEAQGTIQYFGAGTRLSVL.

The chain carries TRBV30 and TRBJ1-2; D gene uncertain. Looked up from germline, CDR1 is GTSNPN and CDR2 is SVGIG (reference sequence). CDR3 length: 11 amino acids. The V gene lost 8 bases and the J gene lost 4 bases, with 11 bases spanning the gap. In nucleotides, the CDR3 is TGTGCCGTGTTCCGTTTCTATGGCTACACCTTC. Amino acids: CAVFRFYGYTF.

Regarding this clone: An end of the junction does not agree with germline; a read error may underlie this. The chain combines TRBV19 with TRBJ2-6, with D possibly being TRBD1 (5 bases). The CDR3 has 14 amino acids. Germline V gene sequence: CDR1 LNHDA, CDR2 SQIVND (reference sequence). Here the CDR3 reads CASGRTSGANGLTF. CDR3 bases: TGTGCCAGTGGACGGACCTCTGGGGCCAACGGCCTGACTTTC.